Following are 30 T cell receptor beta chains from one sample sequenced in a study of shared clonotypes between healthy human individuals. Sequencing used immunoSEQ multiplex PCR; TCRdb keeps in-frame clones, though not all of them. This table has 450,000 to 500,000 clones, 70% to 85% appearing once. Sequencing was done on a sample of PBMCs. The receptors stem from a woman aged 40 to 50 in good health. Some clones in this sample may be carry-over from other donors' samples.

This clone appeared many times. This sequence joins TRBV7-8 and TRBJ2-5, with TRBD2 identical over 7 bases. The germline CDR1 and CDR2 sequences are SGHVS and FQNEAQ. The V segment lost 4 bases and the J segment 4 bases; nucleotides outside the gene matches: 6. This CDR3 spans 14 amino acids. The CDR3 DNA reads as TGTGCCAGCAGCTCCGGGATAGCGGGAGAGACCCAGTACTTC. The encoded protein is CASSSGIAGETQYF.

This clone has a handful of counts. This sequence joins TRBV7-9 and TRBJ1-1; D possibly corresponds to TRBD1 (6 bases). Trimming left V 4 bases short and J 3 bases short, with 15 bases between. The CDR3 is 15 residues long. Germline V gives CDR1 SEHNR, CDR2 FQNEAQ (reference sequence). The CDR3, as DNA: TGTGCCAGCAGCTGGGACACCCCGACGGACACTGAAGCTTTCTTT. Protein product: CASSWDTPTDTEAFF. Together with reference TRBV7-9 and TRBJ1-1, the CDR3 gives the full variable domain: DTGVSQNPRHKITKRGQNVTFRCDPISEHNRLYWYRQTLGQGPEFLTYFQNEAQLEKSRLLSDRFSAERPKGSFSTLEIQRTEQGDSAMYLCASSWDTPTDTEAFFGQGTRLTVV.

The genes are TRBV28 and TRBJ1-2, with TRBD1 matching 7 bases. Germline loops: CDR1 MDHEN, CDR2 SYDVKM. The CDR3 sequence is 14 residues long. V dropped 4 bases and J dropped 3; count of bases not matched to a gene: 5. In DNA, the CDR3 is TGTGCCAGCAGTTCCACGACAGGGTACTATGGCTACACCTTC. Amino acid sequence: CASSSTTGYYGYTF.

V gene TRBV28 combines with J gene TRBJ2-7, with unresolved D. This CDR3 comprises 14 residues. Deletions cut 7 bases from V and 3 bases from J, with 16 bases between. The germline V gene has CDR1 MDHEN and CDR2 SYDVKM. CDR3 sequence (DNA): TGTGCCAGCACCTTATCTATCTCGGTCTACGAGCAGTACTTC. This codes for CASTLSISVYEQYF.

This clone was seen more than once but under ten times. This CDR3 is CASSPSNYGYTF. CDR3 coding DNA: TGTGCCAGCAGCCCGAGTAACTATGGCTACACCTTC. The chain joins TRBV6-5 to TRBJ1-2; the D is unclear. CDR3 size: 12 residues. Trimming left V 6 bases short and J 1 base short, with 6 bases between. Germline CDR1 and CDR2: MNHEY and SVGAGI.

The chain joins TRBV2 to TRBJ2-3; 8 bases are shared with TRBD2. CDR1 and CDR2 from the germline V gene are SNHLY and FYNNEI. This CDR3 has 13 amino acids. The trim removed 8 bases at V and 8 bases at J, leaving 9 bases unmatched. CDR3 sequence: CASRPGAGGTQYF. The CDR3 DNA sequence: TGTGCCAGCCGCCCCGGGGCGGGAGGTACGCAGTATTTT.

This clone was picked up a small number of times. The chain has TRBV18 and TRBJ2-7; D may match TRBD1 or TRBD2 (6 bases each). CDR1 is KGHSH and CDR2 is LQKENI in the germline V gene. CDR3 size: 15 residues. V was pared by 3 bases and J by 5 bases, with 17 bases between. CDR3 region: CASSPPGASSHEQYF. The CDR3 region has the DNA TGTGCCAGCTCACCTCCGGGGGCTAGTAGCCACGAGCAGTACTTC.

V usage is TRBV10-3 and J usage is TRBJ2-5; 11 nucleotides align to TRBD2. CDR1 and CDR2 from the germline V gene are ENHRY and SYGVKD. The CDR3 is 15 amino acids. With 8 bases clipped from V and 4 bases from J, the junction kept 9 bases outside the gene matches. This chain's CDR3 is CAIASELAGAETQYF. The CDR3 coding sequence is TGTGCCATCGCCTCGGAACTAGCGGGAGCAGAGACCCAGTACTTC.

The chain is built from TRBV5-1 and TRBJ2-5, with D perhaps matching TRBD1 (5 bases). Germline values: CDR1 SGHRS, CDR2 YFSETQ. This CDR3 comprises 14 residues. V was cut by 0 bases and J by 1 base, with 7 bases left in between. The CDR3 protein is CASSLEGLQETQYF. The CDR3 DNA reads as TGCGCCAGCAGCTTGGAGGGGCTCCAAGAGACCCAGTACTTC. Full variable domain (missing parts from reference TRBV5-1 and TRBJ2-5): KAGVTQTPRYLIKTRGQQVTLSCSPISGHRSVSWYQQTPGQGLQFLFEYFSETQRNKGNFPGRFSGRQFSNSRSEMNVSTLELGDSALYLCASSLEGLQETQYFGPGTRLLVL.

This clone occurred a few times. A much larger clone differs by one base, so this may be a read error. The genes are TRBV10-2 and TRBJ2-1; D possibly matches TRBD1 or TRBD2 (6 bases each). Germline CDR1 is WSHSY and CDR2 is SAAADI. V lost 3 bases, J lost 4 bases, and 7 bases lay in between. The CDR3 is 13 residues long. The CDR3 is CASSEGGYNEQFF. DNA for the CDR3: TGCGCCAGCAGTGAAGGGGGGTACAATGAGCAGTTCTTC.

The chain has TRBV6-6 and TRBJ2-1, with 8 bases aligning to TRBD2. The germline V gene encodes CDR1 MNHNY and CDR2 SVGAGI (reference sequence). The trim removed 6 bases at V and 5 bases at J, leaving 6 bases unmatched. The CDR3 loop spans 14 amino acids. Here the CDR3 reads CASRTSGADNEQFF. The DNA for the CDR3 is TGTGCCAGCAGAACTAGCGGAGCTGACAATGAGCAGTTCTTC.

This clone is a singleton in its sample. V and J are TRBV19 and TRBJ2-1; D is possibly TRBD1 (5 bases). This CDR3 is built from 13 residues. Germline V CDR1 and CDR2: LNHDA, SQIVND (reference sequence). The ends were cut back, 4 bases at V and 9 bases at J, with 13 bases in the middle. The CDR3 coding sequence is TGTGCCAGTAGTACCACCCTTGGGGCTGAGCAGTTCTTC. Amino acid sequence: CASSTTLGAEQFF.

The chain couples TRBV27 to TRBJ2-7; D is perhaps TRBD1 (5 bases). CDR3 length: 12 residues. Trimming shortened V by 1 base and J by 7 bases, and 8 bases separated the two germline ends. Germline V gene sequence: CDR1 MNHEY, CDR2 SMNVEV (reference sequence). The CDR3 loop reads CASSLLAGEQYF. The CDR3 region has the DNA TGTGCCAGCAGTTTATTGGCAGGGGAGCAGTACTTC.

The J gene is TRBJ2-2, the V gene TRBV2; weak D call: TRBD2 (5 bases). From germline, CDR1 is SNHLY and CDR2 FYNNEI. The CDR3 is 11 amino acids. V lost 10 bases, J lost 7 bases, and 10 bases lay in between. The CDR3 reads CATERGGELFF. DNA of the CDR3: TGTGCCACCGAACGGGGCGGGGAGCTGTTTTTT.

The rearrangement uses TRBV11-2 and TRBJ2-5; no clear D gene. This CDR3 has 15 amino acids. Trimming removed 0 bases at V and 5 bases at J, with 13 bases between. CDR1 is SGHAT and CDR2 is FQNNGV in the germline V gene. CDR3 nucleotide sequence: TGTGCCAGCAGCTTAGATGAGTTCAGTAGGGAGACCCAGTACTTC. Its protein product is CASSLDEFSRETQYF.

The V and J genes are TRBV6-4 and TRBJ2-2; D uncertain. The CDR3 is made up of 13 amino acids. The germline CDR1 and CDR2 sequences are MRHNA and SNTAGT. In DNA form, the CDR3 reads TGTGCGGCCGGGTCGGATAACACCGGGGAGCTGTTTTTT. It yields the protein CAAGSDNTGELFF.

The rearrangement uses TRBV5-1 and TRBJ2-2; D call uncertain. The CDR3 runs 14 residues. Per the germline V gene, CDR1 is SGHRS and CDR2 is YFSETQ. Deletions cut 5 bases from V and 4 bases from J, with 12 bases between. CDR3 DNA sequence: TGCGCCAGCAGTAGGATCGAACCCACCGGGGAGCTGTTTTTT. Its translation: CASSRIEPTGELFF.

This chain links TRBV27 with TRBJ2-7, with 12 bases lining up with TRBD2. The CDR3 length is 16 residues. Per the germline V gene, CDR1 is MNHEY and CDR2 is SMNVEV (reference sequence). J lost 4 bases, V lost 5 bases, and 9 bases had no gene match. The CDR3 region is CASSLNRLAGAYEQYF. The CDR3 nucleotides read TGTGCCAGCAGTCTGAATCGACTAGCGGGAGCGTACGAGCAGTACTTC.

The V gene is TRBV10-3, the J gene TRBJ2-3; 7 nucleotides match TRBD2. Germline V gives CDR1 ENHRY, CDR2 SYGVKD. Trimming at V came to 8 bases and at J to 5 bases, leaving 7 bases not matched to a gene. This CDR3 is 13 amino acids long. DNA of the CDR3: TGTGCCATCTCGGGGGGAGGTGGAGATACGCAGTATTTT. Its protein product is CAISGGGGDTQYF.

The rearrangement links TRBV21-1 to TRBJ2-5; TRBD1, the D gene given by the table, was not confirmed from the DNA. TRBV21-1 is listed as a pseudogene. The CDR3 sequence is 11 residues long. The CDR3 here is CARGQKETQYF. The DNA for the CDR3 is TGTGCCAGAGGACAGAAAGAGACCCAGTACTTC.

The V call is TRBV28, the J call TRBJ2-5, with D perhaps matching TRBD1 (6 bases). The assigned J gene may be wrong: the sequence end matches TRBJ2-7 better. CDR3 length: 14 residues. Looked up from germline, CDR1 is MDHEN and CDR2 is SYDVKM. The CDR3 region has the DNA TGTGCCAGCAGAAACGTAGGGACATTCCACGAGCAGTACTTC. Protein sequence: CASRNVGTFHEQYF.

This chain connects TRBV25-1 to TRBJ1-4; D may be TRBD1 (5 bases). The CDR3 spans 15 residues. Trimming left V 3 bases short and J 14 bases short, with 22 bases between. From germline, CDR1 is MGHDK and CDR2 SYGVNS. CDR3 residues: CASSEGLTFAEPLFF. The DNA for the CDR3 is TGTGCCAGCAGTGAGGGGCTAACCTTCGCAGAACCTCTGTTTTTT.

The V and J genes are TRBV10-2 and TRBJ2-1; D is undetermined. Germline CDR1 reads WSHSY; CDR2 reads SAAADI. V dropped 6 bases and J dropped 6 bases, with 21 bases sitting between them. This CDR3 has 16 residues. CDR3 protein: CASSDPGLATFNEQFF. DNA of the CDR3: TGCGCCAGCAGCGACCCCGGGCTGGCCACCTTCAATGAGCAGTTCTTC.

V and J are TRBV11-2 and TRBJ1-1, with 7 bases lining up with TRBD1. The CDR3 length is 13 residues. Germline CDR1 SGHAT, CDR2 FQNNGV. Unmatched junction bases numbered 7, after V lost 5 bases and J lost 7 bases. Here the CDR3 DNA reads TGTGCCAGCAGCACCCGACAGGGCGTTGAAGCTTTCTTT. Its translation is CASSTRQGVEAFF.

This chain links TRBV4-2 with TRBJ2-3, with D hard to call. Germline CDR1 LGHNA, CDR2 YNFKEQ. Between the trimmed V and J ends, which lost 1 base and 8 bases, there was a span of 13 bases. This CDR3 has 14 amino acids. In DNA, the CDR3 is TGTGCCAGCAGCCAAGGCATAGACGGCACTACGCAGTATTTT. Translating it yields CASSQGIDGTTQYF.

The genes are TRBV15 and TRBJ2-7, with D possibly being TRBD1 (5 bases). Germline values: CDR1 LNHNV, CDR2 YYDKDF (reference sequence). The CDR3 length is 13 residues. V dropped 1 base and J dropped 6 bases, with 10 bases sitting between them. The CDR3: CATSRAPRVEQYF. DNA of the CDR3: TGTGCCACCAGCAGAGCGCCCAGGGTCGAGCAGTACTTC.

This clone was seen at least ten times. This chain connects TRBV10-2 to TRBJ2-2; TRBD2 might be the D (6 bases). Trimming removed 3 bases at V and 5 bases at J, with 13 bases between. In germline, CDR1 is WSHSY, CDR2 SAAADI. The length of the CDR3 is 15 residues. The CDR3 DNA is TGCGCCAGCAGTGAAGCGGGTCGATGGACCGGGGAGCTGTTTTTT. Amino acid sequence: CASSEAGRWTGELFF.

The chain combines TRBV5-4 with TRBJ2-1, with TRBD2 identical over 10 bases. Looked up from germline, CDR1 is SGHNT and CDR2 is YYREEE (reference sequence). The CDR3 sequence is 15 residues long. The V gene end was trimmed by 5 bases and the J gene end by 7 bases; junction bases not matched to a gene: 9. CDR3 residues: CASRSASGSGNEQFF. The DNA of the CDR3 is TGTGCCAGCAGATCGGCTAGCGGGAGCGGTAATGAGCAGTTCTTC.

As for this clone: This likely traces to a read error, being one base from a far larger clone. The sample holds other DNA sequences that translate to the same CDR3. The rearrangement uses TRBV6-4 and TRBJ2-2; D assignment may be TRBD1 or TRBD2 (5 bases each). Per germline, CDR1 MRHNA and CDR2 SNTAGT. The length of the CDR3 is 14 residues. CDR3 sequence: CASRSGTDTGELFF. For the CDR3, the DNA is TGTGCCAGCAGGTCAGGGACGGACACCGGGGAGCTGTTTTTC.

Comment on this clone: The sample carries other DNA sequences with the same CDR3. The genes are TRBV7-9 and TRBJ2-7; unclear D gene. This CDR3 is built from 12 residues. V was cut by 2 bases and J by 3 bases, with 5 bases left in between. Germline loops: CDR1 SEHNR, CDR2 FQNEAQ (reference sequence). CDR3 nucleotide sequence: TGTGCCAGCAGCTTACTCGGCTACGAGCAGTACTTC. Translation gives CASSLLGYEQYF.